This T cell receptor beta chain was sequenced in a study of T cells in tuberculosis. Whole-study context: The T cells targeted glucose monomycolate, a mycobacterial lipid, via CD1B.

Profiled with immunoSEQ multiplex PCR; TCRdb holds only in-frame clones, not every one. The data hold approximately 88,000 clones, with approximately 91% observed a single time. Trimming removed 0 bases from V and 2 bases from J, with 8 bases in between. The CDR3 runs to 16 residues. Germline CDR1 LNHNV, CDR2 YYDKDF (reference sequence). After thawing and overnight rest, PBMC were stained with GMM-loaded CD1B tetramer, viability dye and anti-CD3 for sorting. The lipid loaded on the CD1B tetramers was C32 glucose monomycolate from Rhodococcus equi. The chain is built from TRBV15 and TRBJ2-6, with D possibly TRBD2 on 5 matching bases. The sample was CD1b-GMM tetramer-negative cells sorted from PBMCs. The TCR comes from an adult woman with latent tuberculosis. CDR3 residues: CATSRDSGTGANVLTF. In DNA, the CDR3 is TGTGCCACCAGCAGAGATTCGGGGACTGGGGCCAACGTCCTGACTTTC.